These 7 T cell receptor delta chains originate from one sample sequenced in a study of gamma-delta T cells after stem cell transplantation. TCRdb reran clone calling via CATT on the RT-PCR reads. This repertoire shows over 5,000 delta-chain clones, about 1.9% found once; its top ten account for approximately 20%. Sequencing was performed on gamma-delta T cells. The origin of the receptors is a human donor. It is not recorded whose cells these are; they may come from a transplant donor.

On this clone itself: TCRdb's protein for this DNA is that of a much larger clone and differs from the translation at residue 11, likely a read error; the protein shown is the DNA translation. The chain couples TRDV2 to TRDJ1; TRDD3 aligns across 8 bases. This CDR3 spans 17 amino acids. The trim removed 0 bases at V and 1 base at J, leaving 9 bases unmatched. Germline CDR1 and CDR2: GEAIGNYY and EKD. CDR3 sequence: CACDTLLGALSTDKLIF. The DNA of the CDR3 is TGTGCCTGTGACACCCTACTGGGGGCCCTGTCCACCGATAAACTCATCTTT.

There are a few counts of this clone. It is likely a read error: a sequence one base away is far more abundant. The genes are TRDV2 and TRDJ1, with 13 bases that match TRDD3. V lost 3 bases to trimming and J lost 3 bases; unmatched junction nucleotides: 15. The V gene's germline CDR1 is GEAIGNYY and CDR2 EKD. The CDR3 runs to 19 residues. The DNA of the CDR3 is TGTGCCTGTGACGCTGTACTGGGGGATACGCTATCCAACGCCGATAAACTCATCTTT. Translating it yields CACDAVLGDTLSNADKLIF.

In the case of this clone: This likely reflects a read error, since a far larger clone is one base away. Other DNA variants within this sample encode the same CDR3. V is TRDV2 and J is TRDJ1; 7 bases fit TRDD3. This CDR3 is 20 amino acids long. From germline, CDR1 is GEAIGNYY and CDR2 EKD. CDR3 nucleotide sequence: TGTGCCTGTGACCCCGTGAGTGGAACTGGGGTCACGACCCCCACCGATAAGCTCATCTTT. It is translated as CACDPVSGTGVTTPTDKLIF.

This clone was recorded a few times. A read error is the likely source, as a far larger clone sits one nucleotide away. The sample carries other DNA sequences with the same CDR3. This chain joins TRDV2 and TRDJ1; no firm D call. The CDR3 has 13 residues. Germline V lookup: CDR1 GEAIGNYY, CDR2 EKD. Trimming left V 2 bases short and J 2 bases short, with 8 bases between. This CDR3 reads CACDRLGTDKLIF. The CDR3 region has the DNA TGTGCCTGTGACAGGCTCGGAACCGATAAACTCATCTTT.

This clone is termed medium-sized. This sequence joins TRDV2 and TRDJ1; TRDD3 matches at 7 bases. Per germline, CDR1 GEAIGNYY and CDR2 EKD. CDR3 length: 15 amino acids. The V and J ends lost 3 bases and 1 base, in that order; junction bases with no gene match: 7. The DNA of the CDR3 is TGTGCCTGTGACCCATTGGGGGACCTCACCGATAAACTCATCTTT. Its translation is CACDPLGDLTDKLIF.

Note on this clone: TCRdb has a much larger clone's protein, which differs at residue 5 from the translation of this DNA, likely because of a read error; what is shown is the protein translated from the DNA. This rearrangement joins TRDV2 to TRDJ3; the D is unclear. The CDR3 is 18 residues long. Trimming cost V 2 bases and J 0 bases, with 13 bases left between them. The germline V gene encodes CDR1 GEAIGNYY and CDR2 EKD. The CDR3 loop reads CACDIGGASSWDTRQMFF. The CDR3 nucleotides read TGTGCCTGTGACATCGGAGGGGCTAGCTCCTGGGACACCCGACAGATGTTTTTC.

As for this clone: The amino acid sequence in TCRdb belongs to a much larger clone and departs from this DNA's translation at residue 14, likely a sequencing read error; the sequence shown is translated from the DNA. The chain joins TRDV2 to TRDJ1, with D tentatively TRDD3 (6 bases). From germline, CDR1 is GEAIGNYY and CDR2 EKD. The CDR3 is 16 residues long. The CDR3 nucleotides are TGTGCCTGTGTCCCTCTGGGGACCCCGTACACCGATAAACCCATCTTT. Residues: CACVPLGTPYTDKPIF.